This T cell receptor (beta chain) was captured in a study of blood T cell repertoires in COVID-19. About the research overall: Some COVID-19 samples were acute and others convalescent; all came from the United States, Italy and Spain.

TCRdb's copy holds only in-frame clones and misses some; the assay was immunoSEQ multiplex PCR. The sample has tens of thousands of clones, 80% seen once. This CDR3 has 13 residues. With V trimmed by 9 bases and J by 4 bases, 5 bases remained unmatched. CDR1 MNHEY and CDR2 SVGAGI come from the germline V gene. V gene TRBV6-5 combines with J gene TRBJ1-4; TRBD1 matches at 7 bases. Material: peripheral blood. This receptor was identified in a human donor in a cohort sampled during active COVID-19. CDR3 protein: CASGGTVNEKLFF. The CDR3 nucleotides read TGTGCCAGTGGGGGGACAGTTAATGAAAAACTGTTTTTT.